This note documents a single TCR beta chain sequence. The antigen is undetermined. The sample belongs to a study of T-cell memory formation after mild COVID-19. Background on the study: Largely, TCR clusters stayed within a single donor.

Constant-segment primers were used for 5'RACE, and the resulting TCR alpha and TCR beta cDNA libraries carried sample barcodes and UMIs. TCRdb re-derived calls from the 5' RACE reads in MiXCR, one entry per CDR3 protein. The sample gives 550,000 to 700,000 distinct CDR3 sequences, roughly 18% of which show up once; around 12% is in the top ten. Regarding the study as a whole: Pre-infection memory harbored some responding clones, suggesting cross-reactive memory joined.

CDR3 size: 15 residues. Germline assignment: CDR1 SGHTA and CDR2 FQGNSA. The trim removed 3 bases at V and 1 base at J, leaving 4 bases unmatched. The sample consisted of PBMCs or a T cell subset sorted from them (not recorded which). The gene calls are TRBV7-2 and TRBJ2-7, with 9 bases aligning to TRBD1. The receptor's source is an adult woman who had mild COVID-19 (a few samples of this study predate the infection). Cell type and time point are not known. For the CDR3, the DNA is TGTGCCAGCAGCTTTACCGGGACAGGGTCCTACGAGCAGTACTTC. Amino acid sequence: CASSFTGTGSYEQYF.